Listed here is a single T cell receptor (beta chain). This CDR3 has 14 residues. Germline V lookup: CDR1 SGHRS, CDR2 YFSETQ. J gave up 2 bases and V 4 bases, and 3 bases lay outside the gene matches. Clones were read by immunoSEQ multiplex PCR, and TCRdb kept only the in-frame ones, dropping some. The sample records approximately 85,000 clones, nearly 95% being singletons. The data were obtained in a study of technical replicates of blood from several donors. The clonotype was recovered from a human donor in good health. The rearrangement uses TRBV5-1 and TRBJ2-5; TRBD2 matches at 9 bases. Sequenced material: T cells isolated from PBMCs. CDR3 bases: TGCGCCAGCAGCATAACTAGCGGGCAAGAGACCCAGTACTTC. Residues: CASSITSGQETQYF.